This passage covers 10 T cell receptor beta chains from one sample sequenced in a study of blood T cell repertoires in COVID-19. Sequenced by immunoSEQ multiplex PCR; TCRdb stores in-frame clones only, minus some. The data hold 120,000 to 150,000 clones, with roughly 81% observed a single time. The specimen sequenced was peripheral blood. The receptors were sampled from a human donor with acute or convalescent COVID-19. The donor label of this sample is uncertain.

The chain couples TRBV5-8 to TRBJ1-1; D gene uncertain. CDR3 length: 13 residues. V dropped 7 bases and J dropped 4 bases, with 14 bases sitting between them. CDR1 SGHTS and CDR2 YDEGEE come from the germline V gene. The CDR3 spells CASLRTHATEAFF. In DNA, the CDR3 is TGTGCCAGCCTCAGGACTCACGCCACTGAAGCTTTCTTT.

The sample holds one count of this clone. V is TRBV27 and J is TRBJ2-1; D not certain. The CDR3 sequence is 13 residues long. The germline gives CDR1 MNHEY, CDR2 SMNVEV (reference sequence). V dropped 2 bases and J dropped 4 bases, with 6 bases sitting between them. The CDR3 protein is CASSLARYNEQFF. The CDR3 nucleotides are TGTGCCAGCAGTTTAGCACGGTACAATGAGCAGTTCTTC.

The genes are TRBV3-1 (or the pseudogene TRBV3-2) and TRBJ1-1; D may be TRBD1 (5 bases). The CDR3 is 14 residues long. The V gene lost 4 bases and the J gene lost 4 bases, with 13 bases spanning the gap. The germline V gene has CDR1 LGHDT and CDR2 YNNKEL (reference sequence). The CDR3 DNA reads as TGTGCCAGCAGCCCGCGGGGGGGTGGCACTGAAGCTTTCTTT. Its protein is CASSPRGGGTEAFF.

The chain carries TRBV9 and TRBJ2-1; a possible D gene is TRBD2 (5 bases). Germline loops: CDR1 SGDLS, CDR2 YYNGEE. This CDR3 spans 18 amino acids. V was pared by 0 bases and J by 0 bases, with 16 bases between. DNA for the CDR3: TGTGCCAGCAGCGTAGGCCTAGCTGGGTTAAGCTCCTACAATGAGCAGTTCTTC. Translating it yields CASSVGLAGLSSYNEQFF.

The chain has TRBV6-5 and TRBJ1-1; D perhaps matches TRBD1 (5 bases). This CDR3 has 14 amino acids. V dropped 6 bases and J dropped 5 bases, with 16 bases sitting between them. CDR1 is MNHEY, CDR2 SVGAGI, per germline. The CDR3 DNA is TGTGCCAGCAGCCGAGAGGTGGGGCGGACTGAAGCTTTCTTT. This encodes CASSREVGRTEAFF.

This chain links TRBV6-5 with TRBJ1-6; TRBD1 might be the D (6 bases). V gave up 7 bases and J gave up 3 bases, with 10 bases separating them. Germline V gene data show CDR1 as MNHEY and CDR2 as SVGAGI. CDR3 length: 14 amino acids. CDR3 in DNA: TGTGCCAGCACCCAGGGGTACTATAATTCACCCCTCCACTTT. As protein: CASTQGYYNSPLHF.

The chain carries TRBV4-1 and TRBJ1-5; D is uncertain. Germline CDR1 reads MGHRA; CDR2 reads YSYEKL. The germline V and J ends were trimmed by 0 bases and 5 bases, with 14 bases remaining between them. CDR3 length: 16 residues. The CDR3 loop reads CASSQEYVNRDQPQHF. In nucleotides, the CDR3 is TGCGCCAGCAGCCAAGAATATGTCAATAGAGATCAGCCCCAGCATTTT.

The rearrangement links TRBV10-3 to TRBJ2-1, with 9 bases lining up with TRBD2. This CDR3 contains 17 residues. V shed 6 bases, J shed 6 bases, and the junction held 15 bases outside the gene matches. Germline V lookup: CDR1 ENHRY, CDR2 SYGVKD. The CDR3 loop reads CAIRGGMGTSLGNEQFF. The CDR3 DNA sequence: TGTGCCATCAGGGGTGGGATGGGGACTAGCTTGGGCAATGAGCAGTTCTTC.

This clone came up once. The chain links TRBV25-1 to TRBJ1-2; tentatively, D is TRBD1 (5 bases). There are 13 residues in the CDR3. Germline-derived CDR1 and CDR2 are MGHDK and SYGVNS. The V gene lost 3 bases and the J gene lost 4 bases, with 9 bases spanning the gap. CDR3 amino acids: CASSEGEGYGYTF. The CDR3 coding sequence is TGTGCCAGCAGTGAGGGGGAGGGCTATGGCTACACCTTC.

The chain joins TRBV4-1 to TRBJ2-2, with 10 nucleotides matching TRBD1. Trimming took 0 bases from V and 2 from J; bases not matched to a gene: 6. The CDR3 is made up of 18 amino acids. The germline V gene has CDR1 MGHRA and CDR2 YSYEKL. The DNA for the CDR3 is TGCGCCAGCAGCCAAGATCGGACAGGGGGAGGTAACACCGGGGAGCTGTTTTTT. As protein: CASSQDRTGGGNTGELFF.